A single sample gave rise to the 8 T cell receptor beta chains below, sequenced in a study of T-cell reconstitution after alpha-beta-depleted transplantation in children. Unique molecular identifiers were used in preparing the TCRbeta library. TCRdb re-analysed the PCR reads in MiXCR, keeping a single row per CDR3 protein. The sample includes some 550,000 distinct CDR3 sequences, more than 20% seen only once; the top ten take less than 15%. The sequences come from PBMCs, mostly from graft donor cells, collected 360 days after TCRalphabeta/CD19-depleted stem cell transplant. Receptor source: a boy under two years old who had a stem cell transplant for acute myeloid leukemia, so the T cells may come from the graft donor.

This clonotype was counted only a few times. The J gene is TRBJ2-1, the V gene TRBV24-1; D is unclear. Germline CDR1 KGHDR, CDR2 SFDVKD. The CDR3 loop spans 13 amino acids. The V gene lost 9 bases and the J gene lost 4 bases, with 12 bases spanning the gap. This CDR3 reads CATWLLLYNEQFF. DNA for the CDR3: TGTGCCACCTGGCTACTTCTTTACAATGAGCAGTTCTTC.

The rearrangement uses TRBV15 and TRBJ2-2; TRBD2 agrees at 11 bases. CDR1 is LNHNV and CDR2 is YYDKDF in the germline V gene (reference sequence). The CDR3 contains 20 residues. Trimming removed 1 base from V and 10 bases from J; junction bases left unmatched: 20. CDR3 in amino acids: CATSRGGRSLAGGRVEELFF. The CDR3 DNA reads as TGTGCCACCAGCAGAGGGGGACGGTCCTTAGCGGGGGGGCGAGTAGAGGAGCTGTTTTTT.

This clonotype occurred many times. This chain uses TRBV15 with TRBJ2-3; D is unresolved. This CDR3 is 13 amino acids long. Per germline, CDR1 LNHNV and CDR2 YYDKDF (reference sequence). Trimming removed 1 base from V and 2 bases from J, with 4 bases in between. In nucleotides, the CDR3 is TGTGCCACCAGCAGAGTCGCCACAGATACGCAGTATTTT. Translation: CATSRVATDTQYF.

This clonotype came up many times. This chain connects TRBV7-8 to TRBJ2-1; D remains unclear. Trimming removed 5 bases at V and 6 bases at J, with 20 bases between. The CDR3 totals 16 residues. Germline V CDR1 and CDR2: SGHVS, FQNEAQ. The CDR3 DNA is TGTGCCAGCAGCGCCCGCCTGCTGAACAGCCTCAATGAGCAGTTCTTC. It codes for CASSARLLNSLNEQFF.

The gene calls are TRBV9 and TRBJ2-1; the D gene is possibly TRBD2 (6 bases). The CDR3 is made up of 16 amino acids. Germline values: CDR1 SGDLS, CDR2 YYNGEE. V dropped 0 bases and J dropped 4 bases, with 14 bases sitting between them. CDR3 loop: CASSVEWRGPYNEQFF. In nucleotides, the CDR3 is TGTGCCAGCAGCGTAGAGTGGCGGGGCCCTTACAATGAGCAGTTCTTC.

The CDR3 spells CASSQDRDRVGTYEQYF. The CDR3 bases are TGCGCCAGCAGCCAAGATAGGGACAGGGTGGGGACCTACGAGCAGTACTTC. The chain carries TRBV4-3 and TRBJ2-7, with 9 bases fitting TRBD1. Germline V gives CDR1 LGHNA, CDR2 YSLEER. The V and J ends lost 0 bases and 2 bases, in that order; junction bases with no gene match: 8. The CDR3 runs 17 residues.

This clonotype was recorded at least ten times. This rearrangement joins TRBV5-1 to TRBJ2-5; D tentatively reads TRBD1 or TRBD2 (6 bases each). The CDR3 covers 15 residues. Trimming cost V 0 bases and J 2 bases, with 11 bases left between them. Per the germline V gene, CDR1 is SGHRS and CDR2 is YFSETQ. The CDR3 DNA sequence: TGCGCCAGCAGCTTGGTCCGGGGGCCACAAGAGACCCAGTACTTC. Protein: CASSLVRGPQETQYF.

V and J are TRBV2 and TRBJ2-3, with D possibly called TRBD1 or TRBD2 (6 bases each). The CDR3 consists of 13 residues. Germline CDR1 is SNHLY and CDR2 is FYNNEI. Trimming left V 7 bases short and J 5 bases short, with 13 bases between. The CDR3 here is CASKERGLDTQYF. The CDR3 nucleotides are TGTGCCAGCAAAGAACGGGGGCTAGATACGCAGTATTTT.